This passage covers 24 T cell receptor beta chains from one sample sequenced in a study of T cells in Graves' hyperthyroidism and ophthalmopathy. Amplified TCR beta CDR3 regions came from RNA transcripts. The HTBI primer set served for first-round RT-PCR of the TCR CDR3. Via MiXCR, TCRdb re-called the multiplex PCR reads, giving one row per CDR3 protein. The sample carries a few hundred thousand distinct CDR3 sequences, under 60% recorded once. Specimen: peripheral blood or thyroid tissue (not recorded which). These receptors originate from an adult woman with Graves' disease, either hyperthyroidism or ophthalmopathy (not recorded which).

V and J are TRBV10-3 and TRBJ2-7; D is tentatively TRBD1 or TRBD2 (5 bases each). With 2 bases removed from V and 1 base from J, the gap between germline ends came to 6 bases. Germline V lookup: CDR1 ENHRY, CDR2 SYGVKD. The CDR3 length is 13 residues. This chain's CDR3 is CAISEGGSYEQYF. In DNA, the CDR3 is TGTGCCATCAGTGAGGGGGGTTCCTACGAGCAGTACTTC.

This chain links TRBV12-3 or TRBV12-4 with TRBJ1-1, with TRBD1 matching 10 bases. V was pared by 6 bases and J by 1 base, with 5 bases of the junction left unmatched. The CDR3 loop spans 15 amino acids. CDR3 nucleotides: TGTGCCAGCAGAAAGAGGACAGGGGGGAACACTGAAGCTTTCTTT. This codes for CASRKRTGGNTEAFF.

This clonotype was recorded many times. The gene calls are TRBV7-9 and TRBJ1-3; no definite D call. This CDR3 has 15 amino acids. CDR1 and CDR2 from the germline V gene are SEHNR and FQNEAQ (reference sequence). Deletions cut 3 bases from V and 5 bases from J, with 14 bases between. For the CDR3, the DNA is TGTGCCAGCAGCTTCTTGATTCCAGAACGAAACACCATATATTTT. Its translation: CASSFLIPERNTIYF. The whole variable domain, remainder taken from reference TRBV7-9 and TRBJ1-3, is DTGVSQNPRHKITKRGQNVTFRCDPISEHNRLYWYRQTLGQGPEFLTYFQNEAQLEKSRLLSDRFSAERPKGSFSTLEIQRTEQGDSAMYLCASSFLIPERNTIYFGEGSWLTVV.

Details on this clonotype: A junction boundary mismatches the germline segment, possibly from a read error. The gene calls are TRBV9 and TRBJ1-1; D perhaps matches TRBD1 (6 bases). This CDR3 region has 11 residues. Germline V gives CDR1 SGDLS, CDR2 YYNGEE. CDR3 sequence: CASSDLAGGPF. The CDR3, as DNA: TGTGCCAGCAGCGACCTAGCGGGGGGGCCTTTT.

This clonotype was recorded many times. This chain's CDR3 is CSARLDAYEQYF. DNA of the CDR3: TGCAGTGCTCGACTTGACGCCTACGAGCAGTACTTC. V usage is TRBV20-1 and J usage is TRBJ2-7; D ambiguous. This CDR3 is 12 amino acids long. The V gene lost 5 bases and the J gene lost 2 bases, with 10 bases spanning the gap. Germline V gene data show CDR1 as DFQATT and CDR2 as SNEGSKA (reference sequence).

This chain joins TRBV5-4 and TRBJ1-4; TRBD1 matches at 7 bases. V was clipped by 7 bases and J by 8 bases; unmatched bases: 11. Germline V gene sequence: CDR1 SGHNT, CDR2 YYREEE (reference sequence). The CDR3 is 14 amino acids. The CDR3 loop is CASSTEPGQEKLFF. CDR3 sequence (DNA): TGTGCCAGCTCCACCGAACCGGGACAGGAAAAACTGTTTTTT.

This clonotype was seen a handful of times. This chain links TRBV12-3 or TRBV12-4 with TRBJ1-1; no clear D gene. Trimming removed 5 bases from V and 11 bases from J, with 18 bases in between. This CDR3 spans 13 amino acids. CDR3 residues: CASSPVVSGGAFF. The CDR3 DNA follows: TGTGCCAGCAGTCCCGTGGTATCGGGAGGGGCTTTCTTT.

The rearrangement links TRBV10-3 to TRBJ1-3, with 10 positions matching TRBD1. This CDR3 has 14 amino acids. V trimming: 6 bases; J trimming: 7 bases; junction bases outside the gene matches: 6. Germline lookup yields CDR1 ENHRY and CDR2 SYGVKD. CDR3 DNA: TGTGCCATCAGGGGGGACAGGGGCGGGAACACCATATATTTT. Its translation: CAIRGDRGGNTIYF.

Remarks on this clonotype: Its ends do not fully match the called genes, so a read error is possible. The chain combines TRBV2 with TRBJ2-2; D perhaps matches TRBD1 (6 bases). Germline V lookup: CDR1 SNHLY, CDR2 FYNNEI. There are 14 residues in the CDR3. As DNA, the CDR3 is TGTGCCAGCAGTTTTGGACAGAACACCGGGGAGCTGTTCTTT. It encodes CASSFGQNTGELFF.

The chain employs TRBV20-1 and TRBJ2-2; D may correspond to TRBD1 or TRBD2 (6 bases each). The V and J ends lost 3 bases and 4 bases respectively, with 12 bases between them. CDR1 is DFQATT and CDR2 is SNEGSKA in the germline V gene (reference sequence). This CDR3 region has 14 residues. This CDR3 reads CSARVQGGTGELFF. The CDR3, as DNA: TGCAGTGCTAGGGTACAGGGAGGCACCGGGGAGCTGTTTTTT.

CDR3 bases: TGTGCCAGCAGCACCGGGACAGGCCTTGAAAAACTGTTTTTT. Its protein is CASSTGTGLEKLFF. This sequence joins TRBV9 and TRBJ1-4; 8 nucleotides match TRBD1. V was clipped by 4 bases and J by 7 bases; unmatched bases: 6. This CDR3 comprises 14 residues. Germline V gives CDR1 SGDLS, CDR2 YYNGEE. Together with reference TRBV9 and TRBJ1-4, the CDR3 gives the full variable domain: DSGVTQTPKHLITATGQRVTLRCSPRSGDLSVYWYQQSLDQGLQFLIQYYNGEERAKGNILERFSAQQFPDLHSELNLSSLELGDSALYFCASSTGTGLEKLFFGSGTQLSVL.

Points on this clonotype: Compared with germline, one end of the junction differs, possibly owing to a read error. The V and J genes are TRBV24-1 and TRBJ2-5, with D possibly TRBD2 on 5 matching bases. The CDR3 totals 11 residues. The germline gives CDR1 KGHDR, CDR2 SFDVKD. The CDR3: CATSDLEAQYF. DNA of the CDR3: TGCGCCACCAGTGATTTGGAGGCCCAGTACTTC.

This clonotype was counted a single time. The chain joins TRBV5-6 to TRBJ2-2, with 10 positions matching TRBD2. The CDR3 is 16 residues long. Germline lookup yields CDR1 SGHDT and CDR2 YYEEEE. V was clipped by 0 bases and J by 4 bases; unmatched bases: 3. CDR3 sequence: CASSLASGGFTGELFF. CDR3 sequence (DNA): TGTGCCAGCAGCTTGGCTAGCGGGGGATTCACCGGGGAGCTGTTTTTT.

The chain employs TRBV2 and TRBJ2-6; D is possibly TRBD1 (6 bases). The CDR3 covers 14 residues. Germline V gene sequence: CDR1 SNHLY, CDR2 FYNNEI. Trimming pared 10 bases from V and 4 bases from J, leaving 14 bases between. Here the CDR3 DNA reads TGTGCCATCCCCACAGGGACCGGGGCCAACGTCCTGACTTTC. Translated, it gives CAIPTGTGANVLTF.

The chain links TRBV7-2 to TRBJ2-7, with D perhaps matching TRBD1 or TRBD2 (5 bases each). Per germline, CDR1 SGHTA and CDR2 FQGNSA. The CDR3 has 16 residues. Between the trimmed V and J ends, which lost 5 bases and 7 bases, there was a span of 24 bases. The CDR3 coding sequence is TGTGCCAGCAGCGTAGACACCGGGGCCGGTTCCATGGAGCAGTACTTC. This encodes CASSVDTGAGSMEQYF.

The chain employs TRBV6-2 or TRBV6-3 and TRBJ1-5, with TRBD1 identical over 8 bases. This CDR3 comprises 13 residues. CDR1 is MNHEY, CDR2 SVGEGT, per germline. V lost 10 bases, J lost 7 bases, and 9 bases stayed unmatched. CDR3 amino acids: CATESRGRQPQHF. The CDR3, as DNA: TGTGCCACAGAGTCCAGGGGGCGGCAGCCCCAGCATTTT.

A few counts support this clonotype. The chain recombines TRBV25-1 with TRBJ1-6; weak D call: TRBD1 (5 bases). CDR1 is MGHDK and CDR2 is SYGVNS in the germline V gene. This CDR3 is built from 14 residues. The V end lost 0 bases, the J end lost 9 bases, and 9 bases lay between the germline ends. The CDR3 nucleotides read TGTGCCAGCAGTGAATACCAGGGTTCTTCACCCCTCCACTTT. This encodes CASSEYQGSSPLHF.

The chain recombines TRBV20-1 with TRBJ1-1; D possibly corresponds to TRBD1 (5 bases). The CDR3 length is 13 residues. The germline gives CDR1 DFQATT, CDR2 SNEGSKA (reference sequence). V lost 6 bases, J lost 5 bases, and 16 bases lay in between. The chain's CDR3 is CSAQRGRATEAFF. The CDR3 DNA reads TGCAGTGCCCAAAGGGGCAGGGCGACTGAAGCTTTCTTT.

This chain links TRBV12-3 or TRBV12-4 with TRBJ1-2; the D is unclear. Trimming left V 2 bases short and J 8 bases short, with 15 bases between. The CDR3 extends over 14 amino acids. The CDR3 region has the DNA TGTGCCAGCAGTTTACGAGTGATCCCGGGGGGCTACACCTTC. The encoded protein is CASSLRVIPGGYTF.

The chain employs TRBV11-2 and TRBJ2-5, with D hard to call. Germline CDR1 is SGHAT and CDR2 is FQNNGV. CDR3 length: 15 residues. Trimming removed 5 bases at V and 2 bases at J, with 15 bases between. The CDR3 is CASSVSGVWQETQYF. The CDR3 DNA reads as TGTGCCAGCAGCGTATCTGGTGTTTGGCAAGAGACCCAGTACTTC.

This clonotype was counted many times. The V call is TRBV4-1, the J call TRBJ2-7; 7 bases agree with TRBD1. The germline gives CDR1 MGHRA, CDR2 YSYEKL. V lost 4 bases, J lost 3 bases, and 15 bases stayed unmatched. The CDR3 is 17 residues long. The CDR3, as DNA: TGCGCCAGCAGCCGATCCACACACAGGGGACCAAACTACGAGCAGTACTTC. It yields the protein CASSRSTHRGPNYEQYF.

The chain carries TRBV20-1 and TRBJ1-1; D uncertain. Per the germline V gene, CDR1 is DFQATT and CDR2 is SNEGSKA (reference sequence). Between the trimmed V and J ends, which lost 1 base and 6 bases, there was a span of 12 bases. The CDR3 runs to 13 residues. The CDR3: CSARVTRVAEAFF. The CDR3 DNA reads TGCAGTGCTAGAGTGACGAGGGTGGCTGAAGCTTTCTTT.

A single count supports this clonotype. V gene TRBV2 combines with J gene TRBJ1-2; 7 nucleotides match TRBD1. CDR3 length: 13 amino acids. Germline V gives CDR1 SNHLY, CDR2 FYNNEI. The V gene end was trimmed by 7 bases and the J gene end by 5 bases; junction bases not matched to a gene: 7. Here the CDR3 DNA reads TGTGCCAGCAACGGGCAGGGGGATTATGGCTACACCTTC. Translation gives CASNGQGDYGYTF.

This clonotype was detected only once. The chain carries TRBV5-1 and TRBJ1-1, with 7 nucleotides matching TRBD1. The CDR3 loop spans 17 amino acids. Germline V gene lookup returns CDR1 SGHRS and CDR2 YFSETQ. The V and J ends lost 3 bases and 1 base, in that order; junction bases with no gene match: 12. The DNA for the CDR3 is TGCGCCAGCAGCTCTGGGAGGGACAGAAATTGGAACACTGAAGCTTTCTTT. It is translated as CASSSGRDRNWNTEAFF.